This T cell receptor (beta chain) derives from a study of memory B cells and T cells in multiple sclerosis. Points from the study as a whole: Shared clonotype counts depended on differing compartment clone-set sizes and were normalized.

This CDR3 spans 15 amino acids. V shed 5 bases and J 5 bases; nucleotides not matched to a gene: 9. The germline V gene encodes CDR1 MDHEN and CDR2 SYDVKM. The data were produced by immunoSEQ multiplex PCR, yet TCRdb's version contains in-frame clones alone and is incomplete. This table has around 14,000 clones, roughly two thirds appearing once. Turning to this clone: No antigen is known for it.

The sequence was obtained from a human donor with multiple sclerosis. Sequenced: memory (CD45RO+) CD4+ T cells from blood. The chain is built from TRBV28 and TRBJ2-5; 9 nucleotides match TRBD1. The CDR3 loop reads CASSIQGAGEETQYF. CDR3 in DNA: TGTGCCAGCAGTATACAGGGGGCTGGGGAGGAGACCCAGTACTTC. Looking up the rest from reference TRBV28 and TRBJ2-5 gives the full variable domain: DVKVTQSSRYLVKRTGEKVFLECVQDMDHENMFWYRQDPGLGLRLIYFSYDVKMKEKGDIPEGYSVSREKKERFSLILESASTNQTSMYLCASSIQGAGEETQYFGPGTRLLVL.